This T cell receptor beta chain was profiled in a study of response to subunit inactivated influenza vaccine. Many counts were recorded for this clonotype. TCRdb re-derived calls from the RT-PCR reads in MiXCR, one entry per CDR3 protein. Of a few hundred thousand distinct CDR3 sequences listed, over 9% were seen once; the top ten hold about 11%. Separately, the same data were catalogued under a study of T cells expressing NK-cell markers. As that report states: UMI-tagged 5'RACE template switching yielded the TCR beta cDNA. Researchers got TCR beta repertoires out of sorted CD3+CD56+NKG2C+, CD3+CD56+NKG2C- and CD3+CD56-NKG2C+ T cells. The authors applied an anti-gamma-delta TCR antibody in several experiments, and it restricted sorting to alpha-beta TCR T cells. Questions lingered over whether expanded NKG2C+ T cell clones were HCMV-specific.

This specimen was PBMCs from blood, taken on the day of vaccination. The receptor was derived from a man between 45 and 60 years old who received an inactivated influenza vaccine.

The CDR3 DNA sequence: TGTGCCAGCAGCTTAGTCGGCTCCTTCCACGAGCAGTACTTC. Translation: CASSLVGSFHEQYF. The genes are TRBV7-2 and TRBJ2-7; D gene ambiguous. Trimming stripped 1 base from V and 5 bases from J, with 12 bases between. The CDR3 sequence is 14 residues long. From germline, CDR1 is SGHTA and CDR2 FQGNSA.